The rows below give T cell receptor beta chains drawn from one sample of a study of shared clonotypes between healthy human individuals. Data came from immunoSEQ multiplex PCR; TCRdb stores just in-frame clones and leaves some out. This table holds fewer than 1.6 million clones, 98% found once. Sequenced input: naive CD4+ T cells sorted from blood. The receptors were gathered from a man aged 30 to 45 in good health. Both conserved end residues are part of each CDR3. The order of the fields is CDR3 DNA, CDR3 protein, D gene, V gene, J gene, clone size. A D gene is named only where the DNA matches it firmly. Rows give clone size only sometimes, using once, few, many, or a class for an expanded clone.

CDR3nt: TGTGCCAGCAGCTCACTACGATCGGCCAAAAACATTCAGTACTTC
CDR3aa: CASSSLRSAKNIQYF
d_gene: NA
v_gene: TRBV7-8
j_gene: TRBJ2-4
abundance: NA

CDR3nt: TGCGCCAGCAGCTCCCTGAGTCCGATCAATGAGCAGTTCTTC
CDR3aa: CASSSLSPINEQFF
d_gene: NA
v_gene: TRBV5-1
j_gene: TRBJ2-1
abundance: NA

CDR3nt: TGTGCCACCAAACAAACCGGGACGTGGGCATTCTACGAGCAGTACTTC
CDR3aa: CATKQTGTWAFYEQYF
d_gene: NA
v_gene: TRBV19
j_gene: TRBJ2-7
abundance: NA

CDR3nt: TGTGCCTGGAGTGTAAGGGGGACTTCTGGGGCTGAAGCTTTCTTT
CDR3aa: CAWSVRGTSGAEAFF
d_gene: NA
v_gene: TRBV30
j_gene: TRBJ1-1
abundance: NA

CDR3nt: TGTGCCAGTAGGTTCGGGCTTCGAGGCTACACCTTC
CDR3aa: CASRFGLRGYTF
d_gene: NA
v_gene: TRBV19
j_gene: TRBJ1-2
abundance: NA

CDR3nt: TGTGCCAGCTCACCGAAACAGGGAATCTCCTACAATGAGCAGTTCTTC
CDR3aa: CASSPKQGISYNEQFF
d_gene: NA
v_gene: TRBV18
j_gene: TRBJ2-1
abundance: NA

CDR3nt: TGTGCCAGCAGTTCAACAGGGCTCACTGAAGCTTTCTTT
CDR3aa: CASSSTGLTEAFF
d_gene: NA
v_gene: TRBV6-5
j_gene: TRBJ1-1
abundance: NA

CDR3nt: TGTGCCAGCAGCAGCGCGGCGGAGCAGTATTTT
CDR3aa: CASSSAAEQYF
d_gene: NA
v_gene: TRBV14
j_gene: TRBJ2-3
abundance: NA

CDR3nt: TGTGCTAGCAGCCGCTCTAGCGGGACCTACAATGAGCAGTTCTTC
CDR3aa: CASSRSSGTYNEQFF
d_gene: TRBD2
v_gene: TRBV7-7
j_gene: TRBJ2-1
abundance: NA

CDR3nt: TGCAGCGTGAAGGGGGCAACTAATGAAAAACTGTTTTTT
CDR3aa: CSVKGATNEKLFF
d_gene: NA
v_gene: TRBV29-1
j_gene: TRBJ1-4
abundance: NA

CDR3nt: TGCGCCAGCAGCCGGGACCCCAAGGGAGCGGGAGCACCTGATACGCAGTATTTT
CDR3aa: CASSRDPKGAGAPDTQYF
d_gene: TRBD2
v_gene: TRBV5-1
j_gene: TRBJ2-3
abundance: NA

CDR3nt: TGTGCCAGCAGCTTAGGCCTAGCGGGGGAGACCCAGTACTTC
CDR3aa: CASSLGLAGETQYF
d_gene: TRBD2
v_gene: TRBV11-3
j_gene: TRBJ2-5
abundance: NA

CDR3nt: TGTGCCAGTATCAAGACAGGTTATAGCAATCAGCCCCAGCATTTT
CDR3aa: CASIKTGYSNQPQHF
d_gene: NA
v_gene: TRBV19
j_gene: TRBJ1-5
abundance: NA

CDR3nt: TGTGCCAGCAGGGTCGGGACTAGCTTTTACGAGCAGTACTTC
CDR3aa: CASRVGTSFYEQYF
d_gene: TRBD2
v_gene: TRBV2
j_gene: TRBJ2-7
abundance: NA

CDR3nt: TGTGCCAGCAGTTCCCGACAAGCGTCCTCTGAAAAACTGTTTTTT
CDR3aa: CASSSRQASSEKLFF
d_gene: NA
v_gene: TRBV28
j_gene: TRBJ1-4
abundance: NA

CDR3nt: TGCGCCAGCAGCTTGCTACTAGCGGGCAGCACAGATACGCAGTATTTT
CDR3aa: CASSLLLAGSTDTQYF
d_gene: TRBD2
v_gene: TRBV5-1
j_gene: TRBJ2-3
abundance: NA

CDR3nt: TGCGCCAGCAGCCAACCCTCCGGGGGGGAGCTGTTTTTT
CDR3aa: CASSQPSGGELFF
d_gene: NA
v_gene: TRBV4-1
j_gene: TRBJ2-2
abundance: NA

CDR3nt: TGCAGCGTTGGCCCGGATTCGAGCACAGATACGCAGTATTTT
CDR3aa: CSVGPDSSTDTQYF
d_gene: NA
v_gene: TRBV29-1
j_gene: TRBJ2-3
abundance: once

CDR3nt: TGTGCCAGTAGTAAGGTGGCTAACTATGGCTACACCTTC
CDR3aa: CASSKVANYGYTF
d_gene: NA
v_gene: TRBV19
j_gene: TRBJ1-2
abundance: NA

CDR3nt: TGTGCCAGCAGTGAAGCGATGGGCACTGAAGCTTTCTTT
CDR3aa: CASSEAMGTEAFF
d_gene: NA
v_gene: TRBV6-1
j_gene: TRBJ1-1
abundance: once

CDR3nt: TGTGCCAGCAGTCCCGGGACAGGCCGACTCTACCAAGAGACCCAGTACTTC
CDR3aa: CASSPGTGRLYQETQYF
d_gene: TRBD1
v_gene: TRBV28
j_gene: TRBJ2-5
abundance: NA

CDR3nt: TGTGCCAGCAGCTTAGCGGGGAGGACCACCGAAGCTTTCTTT
CDR3aa: CASSLAGRTTEAFF
d_gene: NA
v_gene: TRBV7-9
j_gene: TRBJ1-1
abundance: NA

CDR3nt: TGTGCCAGCAGCTTGGCGAGTCCCGGGGAGCTGTTTTTT
CDR3aa: CASSLASPGELFF
d_gene: NA
v_gene: TRBV7-8
j_gene: TRBJ2-2
abundance: NA

CDR3nt: TGTGCCAGCAGTTTGGGGGGACTAGCGGGGACTAGCACAGATACGCAGTATTTT
CDR3aa: CASSLGGLAGTSTDTQYF
d_gene: TRBD2
v_gene: TRBV27
j_gene: TRBJ2-3
abundance: NA

CDR3nt: TGCGCCAGCAGTGAGGGGGTGAGCACTGAAGCTTTCTTT
CDR3aa: CASSEGVSTEAFF
d_gene: NA
v_gene: TRBV10-1
j_gene: TRBJ1-1
abundance: NA

CDR3nt: TGTGCCAGCAGTTTGTCCCCAAGTCGGGAGCAGTACTTC
CDR3aa: CASSLSPSREQYF
d_gene: NA
v_gene: TRBV28
j_gene: TRBJ2-7
abundance: NA

CDR3nt: TGTGCCAGCAGCCCCCAGCGCGGGGGCACTGAAGCTTTCTTT
CDR3aa: CASSPQRGGTEAFF
d_gene: NA
v_gene: TRBV7-9
j_gene: TRBJ1-1
abundance: NA

CDR3nt: TGTGCCAGCTCACCAAAGGGTGGCACCGGGGAGCTGTTTTTT
CDR3aa: CASSPKGGTGELFF
d_gene: NA
v_gene: TRBV18
j_gene: TRBJ2-2
abundance: once

CDR3nt: TGTGCCAGCAGTAAAACACACAGGGGAGGAGAGACCCAGTACTTC
CDR3aa: CASSKTHRGGETQYF
d_gene: NA
v_gene: TRBV27
j_gene: TRBJ2-5
abundance: NA

CDR3nt: TGTGCCAGCGGTAAGGTAGCCTACGAGCAGTACTTC
CDR3aa: CASGKVAYEQYF
d_gene: NA
v_gene: TRBV28
j_gene: TRBJ2-7
abundance: NA

CDR3nt: TGTGCCAGCAGCTTAGACCACAATGAGCAGTTCTTC
CDR3aa: CASSLDHNEQFF
d_gene: NA
v_gene: TRBV7-2
j_gene: TRBJ2-1
abundance: NA

CDR3nt: TGTGCCAGCAGTGAAAGAGGAAACACCATATATTTT
CDR3aa: CASSERGNTIYF
d_gene: NA
v_gene: TRBV6-1
j_gene: TRBJ1-3
abundance: NA

CDR3nt: TGTGCCAGTAGCACAGGGGAGTGGGCTGAAGCTTTCTTT
CDR3aa: CASSTGEWAEAFF
d_gene: TRBD1
v_gene: TRBV6-1
j_gene: TRBJ1-1
abundance: NA

CDR3nt: TGTGCCAGTACCCTCGGATACGAGCAGTACTTC
CDR3aa: CASTLGYEQYF
d_gene: NA
v_gene: TRBV19
j_gene: TRBJ2-7
abundance: NA

CDR3nt: TGCGCCAGCAGTCTGACAGGGTCCCCTGAAGCTTTCTTT
CDR3aa: CASSLTGSPEAFF
d_gene: TRBD1
v_gene: TRBV5-1
j_gene: TRBJ1-1
abundance: once

CDR3nt: TGCGCCAGCAGCCAGGGAAATGGGTGGAACACTGAAGCTTTCTTT
CDR3aa: CASSQGNGWNTEAFF
d_gene: NA
v_gene: TRBV10-1
j_gene: TRBJ1-1
abundance: once

CDR3nt: TGTGCCACCAGCAGAGATCTCATCTATGGCTACACCTTC
CDR3aa: CATSRDLIYGYTF
d_gene: NA
v_gene: TRBV15
j_gene: TRBJ1-2
abundance: NA

CDR3nt: TGTGCCAGCAGCCCCGGGACGGAGACCCAGTACTTC
CDR3aa: CASSPGTETQYF
d_gene: NA
v_gene: TRBV7-8
j_gene: TRBJ2-5
abundance: NA

CDR3nt: TGTGCCAGCAGCTACGGACAGAGCTCTGGAAACACCATATATTTT
CDR3aa: CASSYGQSSGNTIYF
d_gene: NA
v_gene: TRBV28
j_gene: TRBJ1-3
abundance: NA

CDR3nt: TGTGCCAGTAGTATTATCGGCAGGGGGGGGCAGCCCCAGCATTTT
CDR3aa: CASSIIGRGGQPQHF
d_gene: TRBD1
v_gene: TRBV19
j_gene: TRBJ1-5
abundance: NA

CDR3nt: TGTGCCAGCAGCATACTAGCGGGAGGGCCCTCTGCAGATACGCAGTATTTT
CDR3aa: CASSILAGGPSADTQYF
d_gene: TRBD2
v_gene: TRBV9
j_gene: TRBJ2-3
abundance: once

CDR3nt: TGTGCCAGCAGTTTACCAGGGAACTATGGCTACACCTTC
CDR3aa: CASSLPGNYGYTF
d_gene: NA
v_gene: TRBV25-1
j_gene: TRBJ1-2
abundance: NA

CDR3nt: TGTGCCAGCGGACGGGGCAGAGATCAGCCCCAGCATTTT
CDR3aa: CASGRGRDQPQHF
d_gene: NA
v_gene: TRBV27
j_gene: TRBJ1-5
abundance: NA

CDR3nt: TGTGCCAGCTCACCGAGACTTCCCGGAGGTGAAAAACTGTTTTTT
CDR3aa: CASSPRLPGGEKLFF
d_gene: NA
v_gene: TRBV18
j_gene: TRBJ1-4
abundance: NA

CDR3nt: TGTGCCAGCAGTTTTGTGAACTCCTACGAGCAGTACTTC
CDR3aa: CASSFVNSYEQYF
d_gene: NA
v_gene: TRBV28
j_gene: TRBJ2-7
abundance: NA

CDR3nt: TGTGCCTTAACAACAGGGGCCGACAATCAGCCCCAGCATTTT
CDR3aa: CALTTGADNQPQHF
d_gene: TRBD1
v_gene: TRBV30
j_gene: TRBJ1-5
abundance: NA

CDR3nt: TGTGCCAGCAGCAGAGGACAGGGTGGTTACGAGCAGTACTTC
CDR3aa: CASSRGQGGYEQYF
d_gene: NA
v_gene: TRBV21-1
j_gene: TRBJ2-7
abundance: NA

CDR3nt: TGTGCCAGCTCACCAGGAGTGAACACCGGGGAGCTGTTTTTT
CDR3aa: CASSPGVNTGELFF
d_gene: NA
v_gene: TRBV18
j_gene: TRBJ2-2
abundance: NA

CDR3nt: TGTGCCAGCAGCCTAACAGCCGGGACATCCAATGAGCAGTTCTTC
CDR3aa: CASSLTAGTSNEQFF
d_gene: NA
v_gene: TRBV7-3
j_gene: TRBJ2-1
abundance: once

CDR3nt: TGCGCCAGCAGTGAGTCGACAGAGACCCAGTACTTC
CDR3aa: CASSESTETQYF
d_gene: NA
v_gene: TRBV10-1
j_gene: TRBJ2-5
abundance: NA

CDR3nt: TGTGCCAGCAGCCGGACTTTGTACCAAGAGACCCAGTACTTC
CDR3aa: CASSRTLYQETQYF
d_gene: NA
v_gene: TRBV7-2
j_gene: TRBJ2-5
abundance: once

CDR3nt: TGTGCCAGCAGTTCCCGGGGCATCAATCAGCCCCAGCATTTT
CDR3aa: CASSSRGINQPQHF
d_gene: NA
v_gene: TRBV6-6
j_gene: TRBJ1-5
abundance: NA

CDR3nt: TGTGCCAGCAGCTTTTCCACCGGGACAGGGGGAAACACCATATATTTT
CDR3aa: CASSFSTGTGGNTIYF
d_gene: TRBD1
v_gene: TRBV7-9
j_gene: TRBJ1-3
abundance: NA

CDR3nt: TGTGCCAGCAGCCTGGAGCGAGATACGCAGTATTTT
CDR3aa: CASSLERDTQYF
d_gene: NA
v_gene: TRBV7-6
j_gene: TRBJ2-3
abundance: NA

CDR3nt: TGCGCCAGCAGCCCCCAGGAGGGCGTCCCCTTCTACGAGCAGTACTTC
CDR3aa: CASSPQEGVPFYEQYF
d_gene: NA
v_gene: TRBV4-3
j_gene: TRBJ2-7
abundance: NA

CDR3nt: TGTGCCAGTAAGGACGGGATCAATCAGCCCCAGCATTTT
CDR3aa: CASKDGINQPQHF
d_gene: NA
v_gene: TRBV6-5
j_gene: TRBJ1-5
abundance: NA